The T cell receptor beta chain described here comes from a study of blood T cell repertoires in COVID-19. About the research overall: The samples span acute and convalescent COVID-19 from the United States, Italy and Spain. T cells, B-cell-depleted T cells, or PBMCs provided the cDNA or gDNA that served as material.

The germline gives CDR1 SGHVS, CDR2 FNYEAQ. This CDR3 region has 15 residues. Trimming at V came to 5 bases and at J to 5 bases, leaving 10 bases not matched to a gene. Methods used by the authors: Amplification from reference gene primers served as the basis for estimated nucleated cell counts. Repertoires were generated with immunoSEQ multiplex PCR, while TCRdb's copy carries only in-frame clones and drops some. The D gene and trimming were derived from the DNA, and the V and J assignments and clone size from that table. The sample lists 120,000 to 150,000 clones; roughly 84% were seen once. Participants were aged 18 to 89 years, lived in roughly 23 US areas, and enrolled virtually.

This TCR was recovered from a man aged 35-49 years with acute COVID-19. J is TRBJ2-7 and V is TRBV7-6; 9 bases map to TRBD2. Sequencing was performed on PBMCs or T cells enriched from blood (not recorded which). CDR3 sequence (DNA): TGTGCCAGCAGCCGAGGTCGCGGGAGGGGCGACGAGCAGTACTTC. It is translated as CASSRGRGRGDEQYF.